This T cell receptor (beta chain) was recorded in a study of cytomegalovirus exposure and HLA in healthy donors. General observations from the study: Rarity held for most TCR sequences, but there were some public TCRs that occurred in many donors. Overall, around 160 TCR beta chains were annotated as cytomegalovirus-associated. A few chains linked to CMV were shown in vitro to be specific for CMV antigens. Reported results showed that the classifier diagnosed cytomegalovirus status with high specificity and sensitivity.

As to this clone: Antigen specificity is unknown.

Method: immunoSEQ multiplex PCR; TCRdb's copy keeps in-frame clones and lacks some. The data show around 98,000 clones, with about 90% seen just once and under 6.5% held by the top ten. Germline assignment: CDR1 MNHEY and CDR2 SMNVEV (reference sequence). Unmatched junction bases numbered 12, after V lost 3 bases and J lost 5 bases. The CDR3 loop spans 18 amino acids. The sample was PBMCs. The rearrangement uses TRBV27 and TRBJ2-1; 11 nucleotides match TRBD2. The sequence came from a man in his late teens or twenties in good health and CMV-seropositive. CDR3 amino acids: CASSLLLAGGLGNNEQFF. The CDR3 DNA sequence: TGTGCCAGCAGTTTGCTGCTAGCGGGAGGATTAGGAAACAATGAGCAGTTCTTC.